This TCR beta chain is from a study of identifying expanded T cells in peripheral blood. Only in-frame clones appear in the TCRdb table, and some are missing; sequencing was by immunoSEQ multiplex PCR. The sample has around 82,000 clones, roughly 84% seen once. The study's findings and limits: Differentially abundant clones: approximately 1.3 between replicates, 16.4 at around 14 days, around 19 at four. Clone count variance between approximately two-week samples rose with total template count.

CDR3 length equals 14 residues. V shed 6 bases, J shed 4 bases, and the junction held 9 bases outside the gene matches. From germline, CDR1 is MNHEY and CDR2 SMNVEV (reference sequence). Collection occurred without any documented infections or immune events in donors. This clone is labeled large. Its antigen is still unknown. The rearrangement uses TRBV27 and TRBJ2-7; 7 bases fit TRBD1. The sample taken for sequencing was blood. The sequence was obtained from a person aged 18 to 75 in good health. In DNA form, the CDR3 reads TGTGCCAGCAGCCACGGCACAGGGGCTTACGAGCAGTACTTC. Translation gives CASSHGTGAYEQYF.